This T cell receptor (beta chain) was documented in a study of T cells in Graves' hyperthyroidism and ophthalmopathy. The source material, RNA transcripts, was used to amplify TCR beta CDR3 regions. During a first-round RT-PCR of the TCR CDR3, the HTBI primer set was used. TCRdb recomputed calls from the multiplex PCR reads with MiXCR, one row per CDR3 protein. The sample carries about 540,000 distinct CDR3 sequences, approximately 44% recorded once. The length of the CDR3 is 12 residues. The germline CDR1 and CDR2 sequences are SEHNR and FQNEAQ (reference sequence). Between the trimmed V and J ends, which lost 5 bases and 7 bases, there was a span of 9 bases.

The rearrangement links TRBV7-9 to TRBJ2-1; D is uncertain. The receptor was derived from a woman aged 18-35 years with Graves' hyperthyroidism. Specimen: peripheral blood or thyroid tissue (not recorded which). CDR3 residues: CASSTRWNEQFF. DNA of the CDR3: TGTGCCAGCAGCACCAGGTGGAATGAGCAGTTCTTC.